Following are 24 T cell receptor beta chains from one sample sequenced in a study of blood T cell repertoires in COVID-19. Method: immunoSEQ multiplex PCR; TCRdb's copy keeps in-frame clones and lacks some. Among 80,000 to 95,000 clones listed, about 85% were seen once. Sequenced sample: peripheral blood. These TCRs come from a man of 80 years or more with active or convalescent COVID-19.

CDR3 amino acids: CASSLEVFGDTEAFF. CDR3 DNA: TGCGCCAGCAGCTTGGAGGTATTCGGGGACACTGAAGCTTTCTTT. The rearrangement uses TRBV5-1 and TRBJ1-1; D unclear. The CDR3 is 15 amino acids. V dropped 0 bases and J dropped 3 bases, with 12 bases sitting between them. The germline CDR1 and CDR2 sequences are SGHRS and YFSETQ.

The rearrangement links TRBV5-5 to TRBJ2-1, with D perhaps TRBD1 (5 bases). V dropped 6 bases and J dropped 2 bases, with 15 bases sitting between them. The CDR3 is 15 residues long. Germline V gives CDR1 SGHKS, CDR2 YYEKEE (reference sequence). CDR3 bases: TGTGCCAGCATGCAAGGATGGGGCACCTACAATGAGCAGTTCTTC. Its translation is CASMQGWGTYNEQFF.

This chain connects TRBV5-6 to TRBJ1-1; no firm D call. The V gene lost 0 bases and the J gene lost 0 bases, with 9 bases spanning the gap. Germline V lookup: CDR1 SGHDT, CDR2 YYEEEE. CDR3 length equals 15 residues. CDR3 DNA: TGTGCCAGCAGCTTGGATGCGGGGTTGAACACTGAAGCTTTCTTT. It translates to CASSLDAGLNTEAFF.

CDR3: CASSLGQAGVGSYEQYF. The CDR3 nucleotides are TGTGCCAGCAGCTTAGGTCAGGCGGGAGTTGGATCCTACGAGCAGTACTTC. V and J are TRBV7-8 and TRBJ2-7; 7 nucleotides line up with TRBD2. This CDR3 is built from 17 residues. The V gene's germline CDR1 is SGHVS and CDR2 FQNEAQ. After removal of 1 base from V and 1 base from J, the junction contained 10 bases not matched to a gene.

V gene TRBV6-6 combines with J gene TRBJ2-1; 9 positions agree with TRBD1. Germline CDR1 and CDR2: MNHNY and SVGAGI (reference sequence). V gave up 6 bases and J gave up 7 bases; unmatched junction bases: 13. This CDR3 contains 16 residues. DNA of the CDR3: TGTGCCAGCAGCTACGGGACAGGGAAGAGTATGAATGAGCAGTTCTTC. Translated: CASSYGTGKSMNEQFF.

The rearrangement links TRBV9 to TRBJ2-2, with D maybe TRBD2 (7 bases). V was trimmed by 4 bases and J by 6 bases, leaving 13 bases between them. Germline V gene data show CDR1 as SGDLS and CDR2 as YYNGEE. This CDR3 contains 14 residues. The CDR3 nucleotides read TGTGCCAGCAGCCCGTGGGGGGGCCCCGGGGAGCTGTTTTTT. Amino acid sequence: CASSPWGGPGELFF.

This clone was seen a handful of times. The chain combines TRBV5-3 with TRBJ1-3, with 12 bases that match TRBD1. TRBV5-3 is an open reading frame, and its role is uncertain. V shed 3 bases, J shed 4 bases, and the junction held 2 bases outside the gene matches. This CDR3 has 15 residues. The CDR3 coding sequence is TGTGCCAGAAGCTGGGACAGGGGGCTAGGAAACACCATATATTTT. This sequence encodes CARSWDRGLGNTIYF.

The V call is TRBV19, the J call TRBJ1-6; no clear D. Germline CDR1 and CDR2: LNHDA and SQIVND (reference sequence). V was pared by 6 bases and J by 0 bases, with 18 bases between. CDR3 length: 18 amino acids. CDR3 sequence: CASSLPGPSSSYNSPLHF. DNA of the CDR3: TGTGCCAGTAGCCTTCCAGGTCCATCGAGCTCCTATAATTCACCCCTCCACTTT.

The V call is TRBV5-6, the J call TRBJ1-5, with 12 positions matching TRBD1. V was pared by 2 bases and J by 0 bases, with 9 bases of the junction left unmatched. The CDR3 runs to 19 residues. CDR1 SGHDT and CDR2 YYEEEE come from the germline V gene. The CDR3, as DNA: TGTGCCAGCAGCTTTCTGGGGACAGGGGGCTTTATTAGCAATCAGCCCCAGCATTTT. The encoded protein is CASSFLGTGGFISNQPQHF.

This clone was picked up one time. The rearrangement uses TRBV4-1 and TRBJ2-1; D gene uncertain. CDR3 length: 16 amino acids. Per the germline V gene, CDR1 is MGHRA and CDR2 is YSYEKL. V was pared by 1 base and J by 7 bases, with 17 bases between. DNA of the CDR3: TGCGCCAGCAGCCAAGGCCGCGGCGGTGTGGGTAATGAGCAGTTCTTC. Translation gives CASSQGRGGVGNEQFF.

The J gene is TRBJ1-2, the V gene TRBV5-4, with D possibly being TRBD1 (5 bases). V shed 4 bases and J shed 6 bases, with 13 bases lying between them. Germline assignment: CDR1 SGHNT and CDR2 YYREEE (reference sequence). The CDR3 length is 13 residues. The CDR3 DNA reads as TGTGCCAGCAGCCAGCCCTGGGGGGATGGCTACACCTTC. The encoded protein is CASSQPWGDGYTF.

The CDR3 loop is CASRLTYEQYF. The CDR3 DNA is TGTGCCAGCAGACTAACCTACGAGCAGTACTTC. The chain has TRBV12-3 or TRBV12-4 and TRBJ2-7; unclear D gene. CDR3 size: 11 residues. The V and J ends lost 6 bases and 2 bases respectively, with 5 bases between them.

V usage is TRBV4-3 and J usage is TRBJ1-1; TRBD1 matches at 7 bases. Germline V gives CDR1 LGHNA, CDR2 YSLEER. With V trimmed by 1 base and J by 0 bases, 5 bases remained unmatched. This CDR3 has 16 amino acids. CDR3 coding DNA: TGCGCCAGCAGCCAAGTTGGGGGACAGTTGAACACTGAAGCTTTCTTT. This gives the protein CASSQVGGQLNTEAFF.

The V and J genes are TRBV18 and TRBJ1-1, with D tentatively TRBD1 (5 bases). V was cut by 6 bases and J by 3 bases, with 14 bases left in between. Germline CDR1 reads KGHSH; CDR2 reads LQKENI. The CDR3 contains 14 residues. This CDR3 is CASSEITGYTEAFF. CDR3 DNA sequence: TGTGCCAGCTCCGAAATCACAGGATACACTGAAGCTTTCTTT.

This sequence joins TRBV7-3 and TRBJ2-5; 8 bases agree with TRBD2. CDR1 is SGHTA, CDR2 FQGTGA, per germline. With V trimmed by 5 bases and J by 5 bases, 7 bases remained unmatched. CDR3 size: 14 residues. The DNA for the CDR3 is TGTGCCAGCAGCCTGGCGGGGGGTTGGGAGACCCAGTACTTC. The encoded protein is CASSLAGGWETQYF.

The chain couples TRBV11-2 to TRBJ1-2, with 8 bases lining up with TRBD1. Per germline, CDR1 SGHAT and CDR2 FQNNGV. CDR3 size: 18 residues. J was trimmed by 3 bases and V by 5 bases; bases with no gene match: 17. CDR3 in DNA: TGTGCCAGCAGCCACCGGCCCACCTTAGACAGGGGCGACTATGGCTACACCTTC. It translates to CASSHRPTLDRGDYGYTF.

The gene calls are TRBV5-1 and TRBJ2-6; D is perhaps TRBD1 (6 bases). Trimming shortened V by 4 bases and J by 0 bases, and 20 bases separated the two germline ends. This CDR3 comprises 19 residues. CDR1 and CDR2 from the germline V gene are SGHRS and YFSETQ. The CDR3 loop reads CASSPPLTGSTSGANVLTF. The CDR3 bases are TGCGCCAGCAGCCCACCCTTGACAGGCTCCACCTCTGGGGCCAACGTCCTGACTTTC.

This clone was observed a single time. This chain joins TRBV11-2 and TRBJ1-3, with D unresolved. V gave up 1 base and J gave up 3 bases, with 10 bases separating them. The CDR3 runs 15 residues. Germline V lookup: CDR1 SGHAT, CDR2 FQNNGV. The chain's CDR3 is CASSLGGGGGNTIYF. The DNA of the CDR3 is TGTGCCAGCAGCTTAGGGGGAGGAGGTGGAAACACCATATATTTT.

The genes are TRBV3-1 (or the pseudogene TRBV3-2) and TRBJ1-1; TRBD1 matches 11 bases. V lost 8 bases to trimming and J lost 6 bases; unmatched junction nucleotides: 5. CDR1 is LGHDT and CDR2 is YNNKEL in the germline V gene (reference sequence). The CDR3 consists of 13 residues. For the CDR3, the DNA is TGTGCCAGCCAGGGACAGGGGGACCCTGAAGCTTTCTTT. Its translation is CASQGQGDPEAFF.

The CDR3 sequence is CASSPGGTGRETQYF. Written as DNA, the CDR3 is TGCGCCAGCAGCCCAGGGGGCACAGGGAGGGAGACCCAGTACTTC. The V gene is TRBV5-1, the J gene TRBJ2-5; 8 nucleotides line up with TRBD1. The CDR3 is made up of 15 amino acids. Losses at the gene ends were 4 bases for V and 5 bases for J; bases not matched to a gene: 10. The germline CDR1 and CDR2 sequences are SGHRS and YFSETQ.

The chain links TRBV10-1 to TRBJ2-1, with 13 nucleotides matching TRBD2. The CDR3 has 13 residues. Germline V gene sequence: CDR1 WNHNN, CDR2 SYGVQD (reference sequence). V was pared by 3 bases and J by 13 bases, with 3 bases of the junction left unmatched. The CDR3 nucleotides read TGCGCCAGCAGTGACCGGGGACTAGCGGGACAGTTCTTC. Amino acid sequence: CASSDRGLAGQFF.

Only a few counts were recorded for this clone. The CDR3 sequence is CASRGGELFF. The CDR3 bases are TGTGCCAGCCGGGGCGGGGAGCTGTTTTTT. The chain employs TRBV12-3 or TRBV12-4 and TRBJ2-2, with a weak D call TRBD2 (5 bases). The CDR3 extends over 10 amino acids. The germline V and J ends were trimmed by 8 bases and 7 bases, with 5 bases remaining between them.

The J gene is TRBJ2-7, the V gene TRBV10-3; 8 bases are a match to TRBD1. Germline CDR1 reads ENHRY; CDR2 reads SYGVKD. This CDR3 spans 18 amino acids. V lost 5 bases and J lost 7; bases outside the gene matches: 22. The CDR3 loop reads CAISPGTGRGQPSVEQYF. CDR3 DNA sequence: TGTGCCATCAGTCCCGGGACAGGCCGAGGGCAGCCCTCCGTAGAGCAGTACTTC.

This clone was detected once. The rearrangement uses TRBV5-8 and TRBJ1-2; D gene uncertain. This CDR3 has 16 residues. Germline CDR1 is SGHTS and CDR2 is YDEGEE. Deletions cut 0 bases from V and 1 base from J, with 13 bases between. DNA for the CDR3: TGTGCCAGCAGCTTGGGCCTAGTGGGTAGTAACTATGGCTACACCTTC. Its translation: CASSLGLVGSNYGYTF.